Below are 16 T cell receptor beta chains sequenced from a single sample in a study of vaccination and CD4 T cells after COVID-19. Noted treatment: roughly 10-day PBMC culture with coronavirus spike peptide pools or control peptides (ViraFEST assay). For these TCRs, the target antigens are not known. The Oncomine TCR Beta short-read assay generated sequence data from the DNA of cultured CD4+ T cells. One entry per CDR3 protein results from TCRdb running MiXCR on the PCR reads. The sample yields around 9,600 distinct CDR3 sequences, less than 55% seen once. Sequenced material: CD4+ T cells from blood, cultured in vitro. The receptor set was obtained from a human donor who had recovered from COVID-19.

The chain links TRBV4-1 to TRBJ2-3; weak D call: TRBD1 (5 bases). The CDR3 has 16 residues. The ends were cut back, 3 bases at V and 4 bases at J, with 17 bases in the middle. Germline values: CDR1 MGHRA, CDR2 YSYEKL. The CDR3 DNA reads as TGCGCCAGCAGCCAGGCATACAGGTTCTCGGCAGATACGCAGTATTTT. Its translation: CASSQAYRFSADTQYF.

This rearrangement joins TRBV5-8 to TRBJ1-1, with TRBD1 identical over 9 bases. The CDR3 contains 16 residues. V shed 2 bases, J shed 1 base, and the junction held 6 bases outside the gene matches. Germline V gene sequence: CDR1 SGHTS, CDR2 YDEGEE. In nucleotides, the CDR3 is TGTGCCAGCAGCTTCTCTTGGGGACAGGGGAACACTGAAGCTTTCTTT. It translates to CASSFSWGQGNTEAFF.

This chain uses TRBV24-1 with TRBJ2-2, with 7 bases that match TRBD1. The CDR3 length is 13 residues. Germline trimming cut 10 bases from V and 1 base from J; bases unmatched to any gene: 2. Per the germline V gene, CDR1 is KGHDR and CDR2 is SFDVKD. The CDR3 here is CATGQRNTGELFF. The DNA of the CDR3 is TGTGCCACGGGACAGAGGAACACCGGGGAGCTGTTTTTT.

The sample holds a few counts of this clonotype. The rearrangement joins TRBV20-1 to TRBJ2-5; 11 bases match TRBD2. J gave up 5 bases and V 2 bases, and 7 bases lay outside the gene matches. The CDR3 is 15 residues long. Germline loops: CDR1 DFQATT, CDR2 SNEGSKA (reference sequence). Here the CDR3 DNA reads TGCAGTGCTAGACCTACTAGCGGGAGTTGGGAGACCCAGTACTTC. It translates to CSARPTSGSWETQYF.

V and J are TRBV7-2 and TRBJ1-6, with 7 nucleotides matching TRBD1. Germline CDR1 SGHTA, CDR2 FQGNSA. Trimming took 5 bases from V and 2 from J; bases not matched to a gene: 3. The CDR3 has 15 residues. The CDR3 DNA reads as TGTGCCAGCAGCAAGGGACAGACCTATAATTCACCCCTCCACTTT. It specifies CASSKGQTYNSPLHF.

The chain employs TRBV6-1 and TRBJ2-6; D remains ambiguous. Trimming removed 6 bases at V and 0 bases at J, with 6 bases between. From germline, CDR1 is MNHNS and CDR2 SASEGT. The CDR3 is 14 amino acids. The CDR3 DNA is TGTGCCAGCAGCCCAAGCTCTGGGGCCAACGTCCTGACTTTC. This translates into CASSPSSGANVLTF.

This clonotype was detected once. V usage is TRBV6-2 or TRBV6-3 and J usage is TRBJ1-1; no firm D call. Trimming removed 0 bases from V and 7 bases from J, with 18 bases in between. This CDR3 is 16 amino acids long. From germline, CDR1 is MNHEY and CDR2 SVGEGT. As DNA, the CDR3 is TGTGCCAGCAGTTACTCTTTCATGGTAAGGAATCATGAAGCTTTCTTT. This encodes CASSYSFMVRNHEAFF.

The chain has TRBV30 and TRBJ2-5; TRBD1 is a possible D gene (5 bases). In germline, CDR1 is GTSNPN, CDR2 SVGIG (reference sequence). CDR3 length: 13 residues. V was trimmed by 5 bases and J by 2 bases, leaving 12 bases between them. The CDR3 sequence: CAWERQLQETQYF. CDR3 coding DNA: TGTGCCTGGGAACGACAGTTGCAAGAGACCCAGTACTTC.

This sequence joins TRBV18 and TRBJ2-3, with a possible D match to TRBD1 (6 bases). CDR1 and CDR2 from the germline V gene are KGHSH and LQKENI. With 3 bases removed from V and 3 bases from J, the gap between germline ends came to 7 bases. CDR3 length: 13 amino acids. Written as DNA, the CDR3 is TGTGCCAGCTCACCCGGACAGACAGATACGCAGTATTTT. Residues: CASSPGQTDTQYF.

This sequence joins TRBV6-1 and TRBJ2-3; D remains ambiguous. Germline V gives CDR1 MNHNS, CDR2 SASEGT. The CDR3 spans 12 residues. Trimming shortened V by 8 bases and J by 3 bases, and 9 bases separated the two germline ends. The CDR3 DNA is TGTGCCAGCGAAAGTAAAACAGATACGCAGTATTTT. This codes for CASESKTDTQYF.

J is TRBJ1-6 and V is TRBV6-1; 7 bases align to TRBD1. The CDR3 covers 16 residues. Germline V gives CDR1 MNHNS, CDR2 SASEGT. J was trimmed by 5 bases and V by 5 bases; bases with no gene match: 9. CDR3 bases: TGTGCCAGCAGTCCCACAGGGGAAGTAGATAATTCACCCCTCCACTTT. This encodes CASSPTGEVDNSPLHF.

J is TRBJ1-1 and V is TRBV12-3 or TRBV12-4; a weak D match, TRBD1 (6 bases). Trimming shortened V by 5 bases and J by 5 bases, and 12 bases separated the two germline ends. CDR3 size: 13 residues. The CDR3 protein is CASSKRGSTEAFF. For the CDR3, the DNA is TGTGCCAGCAGTAAAAGGGGGAGTACTGAAGCTTTCTTT.

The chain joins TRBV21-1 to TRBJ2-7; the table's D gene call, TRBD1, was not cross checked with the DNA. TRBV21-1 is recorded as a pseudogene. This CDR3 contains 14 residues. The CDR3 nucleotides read TGTGCCAGCAGGGGACAGGGGAGCTCCTACGAGCAGTACTTC. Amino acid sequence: CASRGQGSSYEQYF.

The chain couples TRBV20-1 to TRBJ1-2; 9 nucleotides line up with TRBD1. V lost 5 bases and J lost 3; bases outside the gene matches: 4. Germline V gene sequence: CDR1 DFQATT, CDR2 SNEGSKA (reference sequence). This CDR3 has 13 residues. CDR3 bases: TGCAGTGCTGGGGACAGGGATTACTATGGCTACACCTTC. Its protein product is CSAGDRDYYGYTF.

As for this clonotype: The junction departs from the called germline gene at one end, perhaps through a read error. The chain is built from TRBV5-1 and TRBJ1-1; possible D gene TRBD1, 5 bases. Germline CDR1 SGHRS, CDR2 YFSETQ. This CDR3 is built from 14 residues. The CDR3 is CASSLEHPGTEAFF. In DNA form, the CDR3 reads TGCGCCAGCAGCTTGGAACACCCCGGGACTGAGGCTTTCTTT.

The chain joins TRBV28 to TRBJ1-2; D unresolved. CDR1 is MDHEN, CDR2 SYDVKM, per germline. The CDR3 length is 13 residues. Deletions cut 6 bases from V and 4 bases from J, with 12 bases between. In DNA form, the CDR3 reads TGTGCCAGCAGGTCGGGGTTACTCTATGGCTACACCTTC. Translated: CASRSGLLYGYTF.